Presented here are 27 T cell receptor beta chains from one specimen sequenced in a study of monozygotic twins with inflammatory bowel disease. No DNA is given; TCRdb re-called the 5' RACE reads and lists each CDR3 protein once. Its clone listing holds over 350,000 distinct CDR3 sequences. The sequencing sample was made of blood. These receptors were taken from a human donor with ulcerative colitis or Crohn's disease, or a healthy co-twin of an affected twin (not recorded which).

The J gene is TRBJ2-7, the V gene TRBV7-9; TCRdb designates TRBD1, a call that cannot be tested without DNA. Germline V gene data show CDR1 as SEHNR and CDR2 as FQNEAQ (reference sequence). This CDR3 has 14 residues. The CDR3 here is CASSLQGIWYEQYF. The whole variable domain, filled in from reference TRBV7-9 and TRBJ2-7, reads DTGVSQNPRHKITKRGQNVTFRCDPISEHNRLYWYRQTLGQGPEFLTYFQNEAQLEKSRLLSDRFSAERPKGSFSTLEIQRTEQGDSAMYLCASSLQGIWYEQYFGPGTRLTVT.

The V call is TRBV11-2, the J call TRBJ2-7; as DNA is missing, the TRBD1 call by TCRdb cannot be tested. The germline V gene has CDR1 SGHAT and CDR2 FQNNGV. The CDR3 extends over 13 amino acids. CDR3 region: CASSLDRANEQYF. Variable domain in full (rest from reference TRBV11-2 and TRBJ2-7): EAGVAQSPRYKIIEKRQSVAFWCNPISGHATLYWYQQILGQGPKLLIQFQNNGVVDDSQLPKDRFSAERLKGVDSTLKIQPAKLEDSAVYLCASSLDRANEQYFGPGTRLTVT.

The rearrangement joins TRBV12-3 or TRBV12-4 to TRBJ1-4. The CDR3 loop spans 13 amino acids. This CDR3 reads CASSLRQRRKLFF.

The chain is built from TRBV18 and TRBJ2-3; the TCRdb D gene call, TRBD1, has no DNA to confirm it. The CDR3 spans 15 residues. The germline CDR1 and CDR2 sequences are KGHSH and LQKENI. The CDR3 reads CASSRQTGRTDTQYF.

The V and J genes are TRBV29-1 and TRBJ2-2; TCRdb picks TRBD2, but there is no DNA to check that call. Germline V gives CDR1 SQVTM, CDR2 ANQGSEA. The CDR3 runs 14 residues. The CDR3 is CSVARGPYTGELFF.

This chain uses TRBV5-4 with TRBJ2-1; TCRdb's D gene call, TRBD2, goes unchecked for lack of DNA. CDR1 is SGHNT, CDR2 YYREEE, per germline (reference sequence). The CDR3 covers 16 residues. CDR3 protein: CASSGPPGLGINEQFF.

This sequence joins TRBV4-3 and TRBJ2-2. Germline V gene sequence: CDR1 LGHNA, CDR2 YSLEER. The length of the CDR3 is 14 residues. The CDR3 reads CASSQVPSIGELFF.

The chain has TRBV14 and TRBJ1-4; TCRdb proposes TRBD1, but this gene call is untestable without DNA. The CDR3 has 13 residues. Germline V gene data show CDR1 as SGHDN and CDR2 as FVKESK. The CDR3 is CASSQGDRDELFF.

This chain uses TRBV6-5 with TRBJ1-5. CDR3 size: 14 residues. Germline V gene lookup returns CDR1 MNHEY and CDR2 SVGAGI. The CDR3 reads CASSYEAGGQPQHF.

This chain joins TRBV6-4 and TRBJ2-1; TCRdb selects TRBD2, and the lack of DNA leaves this call unchecked. The germline gives CDR1 MRHNA, CDR2 SNTAGT. The CDR3 extends over 15 amino acids. CDR3: CASSGNGGAYNEQFF.

V usage is TRBV19 and J usage is TRBJ1-1; TCRdb's D call of TRBD1 is untestable without DNA. From germline, CDR1 is LNHDA and CDR2 SQIVND (reference sequence). This CDR3 is 15 amino acids long. The CDR3 sequence is CASSTSGGISTEAFF.

The genes are TRBV4-3 and TRBJ1-3; the D call from TCRdb, TRBD1, cannot be confirmed without DNA. Germline V gene lookup returns CDR1 LGHNA and CDR2 YSLEER. The CDR3 runs to 16 residues. The CDR3 loop reads CASSQDSGGVGNTIYF.

This chain links TRBV7-9 with TRBJ1-3. The CDR3 is made up of 15 amino acids. Germline CDR1 is SEHNR and CDR2 is FQNEAQ (reference sequence). This CDR3 is CASSPWSHSPNTIYF. Full variable domain (remainder filled in from reference TRBV7-9 and TRBJ1-3): DTGVSQNPRHKITKRGQNVTFRCDPISEHNRLYWYRQTLGQGPEFLTYFQNEAQLEKSRLLSDRFSAERPKGSFSTLEIQRTEQGDSAMYLCASSPWSHSPNTIYFGEGSWLTVV.

This rearrangement joins TRBV5-6 to TRBJ2-7; TCRdb's assignment of TRBD1 cannot be checked, as there is no DNA. Germline V CDR1 and CDR2: SGHDT, YYEEEE. The CDR3 has 15 residues. CDR3 loop: CASSRRTGGVNEQYF.

This sequence joins TRBV7-8 and TRBJ2-3; TCRdb selects TRBD1, and the lack of DNA leaves this call unchecked. The CDR3 contains 15 residues. Germline loops: CDR1 SGHVS, CDR2 FQNEAQ. The CDR3: CASILTRGITDTQYF.

The chain uses TRBV7-3 and TRBJ2-3; TCRdb returns TRBD2, unconfirmable since there is no DNA. The germline gives CDR1 SGHTA, CDR2 FQGTGA. The CDR3 consists of 17 residues. CDR3 sequence reads: CASSLYTQGPTPDTQYF.

V gene TRBV30 combines with J gene TRBJ2-1; checking the TCRdb D call of TRBD1 is not possible without DNA. This CDR3 has 14 amino acids. Per germline, CDR1 GTSNPN and CDR2 SVGIG (reference sequence). CDR3 residues: CAWSKGTAYNEQFF.

The J gene is TRBJ2-7, the V gene TRBV28; TCRdb reports TRBD1, a call that lacks DNA to check it against. The CDR3 totals 15 residues. CDR1 and CDR2 from the germline V gene are MDHEN and SYDVKM. CDR3 amino acids: CASCSWGGQAYEQYF.

The gene calls are TRBV10-3 and TRBJ1-1; without DNA, the TCRdb call of TRBD1 cannot be checked. Germline values: CDR1 ENHRY, CDR2 SYGVKD. This CDR3 is built from 14 residues. CDR3 protein: CAITRTGVATEAFF.

V gene TRBV12-3 or TRBV12-4 combines with J gene TRBJ1-1; TCRdb picks TRBD1, but there is no DNA to check that call. The CDR3 is made up of 13 amino acids. CDR3 sequence reads: CASSLQQATEAFF.

The genes are TRBV5-6 and TRBJ1-1; without DNA, the TCRdb call of TRBD1 cannot be checked. Looked up from germline, CDR1 is SGHDT and CDR2 is YYEEEE. The CDR3 covers 16 residues. CDR3 region: CASSLFATTGETEAFF.

The V gene is TRBV11-2, the J gene TRBJ2-1; TCRdb's assignment of TRBD1 cannot be checked, as there is no DNA. This CDR3 is built from 15 residues. CDR1 and CDR2 from the germline V gene are SGHAT and FQNNGV. CDR3 sequence reads: CASSLGAGGYNEQFF. The entire variable domain, with the rest obtained from reference TRBV11-2 and TRBJ2-1, is as follows: EAGVAQSPRYKIIEKRQSVAFWCNPISGHATLYWYQQILGQGPKLLIQFQNNGVVDDSQLPKDRFSAERLKGVDSTLKIQPAKLEDSAVYLCASSLGAGGYNEQFFGPGTRLTVL.

This chain links TRBV4-2 with TRBJ2-5; TCRdb's assignment of TRBD1 cannot be checked, as there is no DNA. The CDR3 spans 15 residues. The germline gives CDR1 LGHNA, CDR2 YNFKEQ. This CDR3 is CASSPQRGPGETQYF.

The chain uses TRBV20-1 and TRBJ2-2. CDR1 and CDR2 from the germline V gene are DFQATT and SNEGSKA (reference sequence). This CDR3 is built from 12 residues. The CDR3 is CSASYVTGELFF.

This chain uses TRBV20-1 with TRBJ2-3; TCRdb selects TRBD1, and the lack of DNA leaves this call unchecked. The CDR3 extends over 11 amino acids. Germline CDR1 reads DFQATT; CDR2 reads SNEGSKA (reference sequence). This CDR3 is CSGGHGGPQYF.

This chain joins TRBV11-2 and TRBJ2-7; TCRdb picks TRBD2, but there is no DNA to check that call. The CDR3 sequence is 15 residues long. Germline lookup yields CDR1 SGHAT and CDR2 FQNNGV. Here the CDR3 reads CASSRLAGGGYEQYF.

V and J are TRBV5-5 and TRBJ2-7; the TCRdb call, TRBD2, lacks DNA for checking. The CDR3 totals 16 residues. The V gene's germline CDR1 is SGHKS and CDR2 YYEKEE (reference sequence). The CDR3 loop is CASSLERAIKNYEQYF.